These T cell receptor beta chains were read from a single sample in a study of blood T cell repertoires in COVID-19. Libraries were prepared by immunoSEQ multiplex PCR; TCRdb keeps only in-frame clonotypes and omits some of them. The table includes some 240,000 clones, around 85% detected once. Material: peripheral blood. Every receptor here comes from a woman aged 70 to 79 with COVID-19, enrolled during active disease. Each CDR3 is given without its conserved first and last residue.

TRBV27 | ASSFGLWEGSPLH
TRBV18 | ASSAQPAGDSEQY
TRBV19 | ASSINRFNEKLF
TRBV7-9 | ASSLTDYTAAYNEQF
TRBV3-1/TRBV3-2 | ASSQGTGGYEQY
TRBV5-1 | ASSLFSGTQY
TRBV29-1 | SVGGGYNEQF
TRBV6-5 | ASTLSNQPQH
TRBV15 | ATSRKLAGEIDTQY
TRBV6-2/TRBV6-3 | ASSYINSQSGPQH
TRBV2 | ASILQGWREQY
TRBV9 | ASSVEASGAVPYNEQF
TRBV6-6 | ASSYSDRETHEQY
TRBV7-2 | ASSLAASGSTGELF
TRBV19 | ASSIDYNTEAF
TRBV5-5 | ASSYRGIDYGYT
TRBV6-1 | ASSTRARDTEAF
TRBV6-5 | ASSPYTGYYGYT
TRBV6-2/TRBV6-3 | ASSSDRGAQPQH
TRBV5-1 | ASSEGTSGSPGELF
TRBV21-1 | ASSKVESSKYEQY
TRBV7-2 | ASSLEGRYNEQF
TRBV12-3/TRBV12-4 | ASSFGGDTEAF
TRBV5-1 | ASRGQGTAYEQY
TRBV24-1 | ATSEYRVSSYNEQF
TRBV27 | ASSQTRTGSEEGYT
TRBV21-1 | ASSTTDRANTEAF
TRBV6-2/TRBV6-3 | ASSYASPVYNEQF
TRBV7-2 | ASRRQGREPQH
TRBV19 | ASRDRGTGDTQY
TRBV2 | ASSETPLAGIDEQY
TRBV7-9 | ASSLEMSRQGFSYEQY
TRBV9 | ASSLQGSQPQH
TRBV2 | ASSEDRGHSDTQY
TRBV18 | ASSARQGSESF
TRBV5-4 | ASSSTRSIGTEAF
TRBV11-2 | ASSGTAYSGNTIY
TRBV19 | ASSRGPANYGYT
TRBV2 | ASILKGQGGYGYT
TRBV19 | ASSISRTSRAF
TRBV7-9 | ASSVDRGNSPLH
TRBV4-3 | ASSQDQLAGGPLTGELF
TRBV7-9 | ASSSIGQIEAF
TRBV28 | ASSLMNTEAF
TRBV7-9 | ASSFTGTGGLGYT
TRBV30 | AWDSGGSYEQY
TRBV10-3 | AISPRDSYEQY
TRBV6-2/TRBV6-3 | ASSPGLAGLGTQY
TRBV14 | ASSSFEGGWRDNEQF
TRBV16 | ASSQPTWAGDKADTQY
TRBV7-9 | ASSLPSSGTGDDLVEAF
TRBV10-2 | ASSKGLAGGNTGELF
TRBV7-2 | ASTVGPGGTSYEQY
TRBV19 | ASSARDRTVAF
TRBV27 | ASSSRQPFLYNEQF